Described below is a single T cell receptor (beta chain) sequence and its context. Antigen unknown. CDR1 and CDR2 from the germline V gene are MNHEY and SVGEGT. The CDR3 contains 16 residues. V dropped 8 bases and J dropped 9; count of bases not matched to a gene: 14. The data derive from a study of blood T cells in healthy people across ages. General study findings and limits: Both higher diversity and more naive CD4+ cells marked long-lived donors when set against aged donors. One million T cells yielded diversity estimates that were considered underestimates.

PCR was performed a second time for roughly 7 to 11 cycles using a sample-barcoded 5' primer and a J-beta primer mix. TCRdb passed the 5' RACE reads through MiXCR, listing each CDR3 protein once. The sample includes some 1,500,000 distinct CDR3 sequences, roughly two fifths of them seen just once. Healthy Caucasian individuals from Russia aged roughly 6 to 90 served as donors. Collection of 7.5 to 10 milliliters of peripheral blood was performed for each donor. The sequencing input was blood. This TCR was sampled from a woman under 30 in good health. This chain links TRBV6-2 or TRBV6-3 with TRBJ2-1, with TRBD2 matching over 12 bases. This CDR3 is CASLPSGRGTFVEQFF. The CDR3 nucleotides are TGTGCCAGCCTCCCTAGCGGGAGGGGGACGTTCGTTGAGCAGTTCTTC.